The next 9 T cell receptor beta chains were all read from a single sample in a study of molecular identifiers for immune sequencing clone quantification. TCRdb re-called the PCR reads with MiXCR, one entry per CDR3 protein. Of about 500,000 distinct CDR3 sequences in the sample, over 20% were seen once. Sequenced: naive CD8+ T cells from blood, with Jurkat cell RNA spiked in. Subset given: FACS-sorted CD8+CD4-CCR7+CD45RA+ naive T cells. Receptors were obtained from a human donor in good health. Some libraries in this study had Jurkat cell RNA spiked in.

With regard to this clonotype: At one boundary the junction diverges from the germline segment, which might be a read error. The chain joins TRBV7-9 to TRBJ2-3; 11 bases are shared with TRBD2. CDR1 is SEHNR, CDR2 FQNEAQ, per germline (reference sequence). This CDR3 is built from 12 residues. The CDR3 sequence: CASGIPTSGVVF. The CDR3 coding sequence is TGTGCCAGCGGCATTCCGACTAGCGGGGTAGTATTT. Full variable domain (remainder filled in from reference TRBV7-9 and TRBJ2-3): DTGVSQNPRHKITKRGQNVTFRCDPISEHNRLYWYRQTLGQGPEFLTYFQNEAQLEKSRLLSDRFSAERPKGSFSTLEIQRTEQGDSAMYLCASGIPTSGVVFGPGTRLTVL.

This clonotype was seen a handful of times. The rearrangement uses TRBV7-9 and TRBJ2-7, with 10 bases lining up with TRBD2. The CDR3 is 16 amino acids. CDR1 is SEHNR, CDR2 FQNEAQ, per germline (reference sequence). V lost 5 bases, J lost 3 bases, and 10 bases stayed unmatched. The CDR3, as DNA: TGTGCCAGCAGCCCCCCCCCCACTAGCGGGGTCTACGAGCAGTACTTC. Its translation is CASSPPPTSGVYEQYF.

This clonotype was counted ten times or more. This chain links TRBV12-3 or TRBV12-4 with TRBJ1-2; no firm D call. V lost 1 base and J 0 bases, leaving 3 bases between the germline ends. This CDR3 has 13 residues. CDR3 bases: TGTGCCAGCAGTTTAGTAGCTAACTATGGCTACACCTTC. It encodes CASSLVANYGYTF.

This clonotype has a count of ten or more. The chain is built from TRBV19 and TRBJ2-2; no clear D. The CDR3 is 12 amino acids. V was shortened by 6 bases and J by 6 bases, with 8 bases between the two germline ends. Germline V gene lookup returns CDR1 LNHDA and CDR2 SQIVND (reference sequence). Written as DNA, the CDR3 is TGTGCCAGTAGGAAGGGCGCCGGGGAGCTGTTTTTT. It is translated as CASRKGAGELFF. The full variable domain, in which reference TRBV19 and TRBJ2-2 provide the parts outside the CDR3, is DGGITQSPKYLFRKEGQNVTLSCEQNLNHDAMYWYRQDPGQGLRLIYYSQIVNDFQKGDIAEGYSVSREKKESFPLTVTSAQKNPTAFYLCASRKGAGELFFGEGSRLTVL.

This clonotype came up many times. The V and J genes are TRBV13 and TRBJ2-7; D gene unclear. CDR3 length equals 12 residues. V lost 5 bases, J lost 5 bases, and 10 bases lay in between. Germline CDR1 is PRHDT and CDR2 is FYEKMQ (reference sequence). CDR3 region: CASSPGGDEQYF. In DNA form, the CDR3 reads TGTGCCAGCAGCCCGGGTGGCGACGAGCAGTACTTC.

This clonotype was seen a few times. The rearrangement uses TRBV2 and TRBJ2-7, with D possibly TRBD1 on 5 matching bases. Germline V CDR1 and CDR2: SNHLY, FYNNEI. This CDR3 region has 15 residues. V lost 3 bases to trimming and J lost 7 bases, with 19 bases between them. CDR3 nucleotide sequence: TGTGCCAGCAGTGAGACAGATTGGCCCCCGGAGGAGCAGTACTTC. The encoded protein is CASSETDWPPEEQYF.

There are many counts of this clonotype. V is TRBV4-2 and J is TRBJ1-5, with 7 bases aligning to TRBD1. The CDR3 contains 16 residues. V gave up 0 bases and J gave up 6 bases; unmatched junction bases: 8. Per germline, CDR1 LGHNA and CDR2 YNFKEQ. The CDR3 loop reads CASSQDRGAAGQPQHF. CDR3 coding DNA: TGTGCCAGCAGCCAAGACAGGGGGGCCGCCGGTCAGCCCCAGCATTTT.

Remarks on this clonotype: At one end, the junction sequence differs from germline, possibly due to a read error. The chain uses TRBV7-9 and TRBJ2-7; 8 nucleotides line up with TRBD1. The CDR3 has 15 residues. Germline assignment: CDR1 SEHNR and CDR2 FQNEAQ (reference sequence). The DNA of the CDR3 is TGTGCCAGCAGTGCATTGGACAGGGAACCCTACAAGCAGTACTTC. It translates to CASSALDREPYKQYF.

This clonotype was recorded at least ten times. The V and J genes are TRBV20-1 and TRBJ2-7, with D tentatively TRBD1 (5 bases). This CDR3 comprises 15 residues. Deletions cut 0 bases from V and 1 base from J, with 13 bases between. CDR1 and CDR2 (germline): DFQATT, SNEGSKA (reference sequence). The CDR3 DNA reads as TGCAGTGCTAGAGAGCAGGGCGCAGTTTCCTACGAGCAGTACTTC. It is translated as CSAREQGAVSYEQYF.